This TCR beta chain was sequenced in a study of vaccination and CD4 T cells after COVID-19. The CDR3 is 17 amino acids. Germline loops: CDR1 LNHNV, CDR2 YYDKDF (reference sequence). Trimming pared 0 bases from V and 5 bases from J, leaving 17 bases between. The sample's treatment: roughly 10-day PBMC culture with coronavirus spike peptide pools or control peptides (ViraFEST assay). Points on this clonotype: Its specificity is not known.

Sequencing of the DNA from cultured CD4+ T cells was carried out with the Oncomine TCR Beta short-read assay. TCRdb processed the PCR reads anew with MiXCR; each CDR3 protein has one entry. The top ten clones hold more than 15% of a sample with 15,000 to 20,000 distinct CDR3 sequences, roughly 65% of them seen once. The sequencing sample was made of CD4+ T cells from blood, cultured in vitro. The chain is built from TRBV15 and TRBJ1-5; D is unresolved. The receptor's source is a human donor who had recovered from COVID-19. The CDR3 protein is CATSRDMWGEVYQPQHF. The CDR3 nucleotides read TGTGCCACCAGCAGAGATATGTGGGGTGAGGTATATCAGCCCCAGCATTTT.